The 4 T cell receptor beta chains below were found in one sample sequenced in a study of identical twins. TCRdb reprocessed the 5' RACE reads with MiXCR, giving one entry per CDR3 protein. The sample has hundreds of thousands of distinct CDR3 sequences; 8.5% to 9% are singletons. These same records also appear under a second study, on yellow fever vaccine responses in identical twins.

Material: PBMCs. The source is a woman aged 18-29 years in good health.

This clonotype has more than one count but fewer than ten. The chain employs TRBV4-1 and TRBJ2-1, with 10 positions matching TRBD2. V shed 0 bases and J 3 bases; nucleotides not matched to a gene: 2. Germline CDR1 is MGHRA and CDR2 is YSYEKL. This CDR3 spans 16 amino acids. This CDR3 is CASSQEGTSVYNEQFF. CDR3 coding DNA: TGCGCCAGCAGCCAAGAAGGGACTAGCGTCTACAATGAGCAGTTCTTC.

This clonotype was detected a few times. The V and J genes are TRBV10-3 and TRBJ2-3; TRBD1 might be the D (6 bases). The germline gives CDR1 ENHRY, CDR2 SYGVKD. V was cut by 9 bases and J by 2 bases, with 15 bases left in between. The CDR3 is 14 residues long. CDR3 bases: TGTGCCATATCTCAGGGGACCTCCACAGATACGCAGTATTTT. Translated: CAISQGTSTDTQYF.

There are many counts of this clonotype. CDR3 DNA: TGCAGCGTTACGGGACGGGACACTGAAGCTTTCTTT. Translation: CSVTGRDTEAFF. This chain uses TRBV29-1 with TRBJ1-1; D possibly corresponds to TRBD1 (5 bases). This CDR3 spans 12 amino acids. CDR1 is SQVTM and CDR2 is ANQGSEA in the germline V gene. Trimming took 5 bases from V and 3 from J, leaving 10 bases between them.

The count of this clonotype is one. This rearrangement joins TRBV18 to TRBJ1-4; D unresolved. This CDR3 has 16 residues. Germline CDR1 KGHSH, CDR2 LQKENI. Deletions cut 3 bases from V and 0 bases from J, with 11 bases between. CDR3 DNA sequence: TGTGCCAGCTCACCCAGGACTATCGCAACTAATGAAAAACTGTTTTTT. Translating gives CASSPRTIATNEKLFF.